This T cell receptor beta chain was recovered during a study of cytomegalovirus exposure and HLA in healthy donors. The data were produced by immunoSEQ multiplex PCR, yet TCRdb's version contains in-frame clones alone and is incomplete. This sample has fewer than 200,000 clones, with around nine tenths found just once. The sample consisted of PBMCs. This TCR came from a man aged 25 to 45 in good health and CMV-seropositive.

The CDR3 is CASSEAGTGNYQPQHF. CDR3 in DNA: TGTGCCAGCAGTGAAGCTGGGACAGGGAACTATCAGCCCCAGCATTTT. The J gene is TRBJ1-5, the V gene TRBV2; TRBD1 matches 9 bases. The CDR3 contains 16 residues. V lost 0 bases, J lost 5 bases, and 5 bases stayed unmatched. Germline-derived CDR1 and CDR2 are SNHLY and FYNNEI. The complete variable domain, with remaining parts taken from reference TRBV2 and TRBJ1-5, reads EPEVTQTPSHQVTQMGQEVILRCVPISNHLYFYWYRQILGQKVEFLVSFYNNEISEKSEIFDDQFSVERPDGSNFTLKIRSTKLEDSAMYFCASSEAGTGNYQPQHFGDGTRLSIL.